The 7 T cell receptor beta chains below were found in one sample sequenced in a study of identical twins. From the 5' RACE reads, TCRdb called clonotypes with MiXCR, one entry per CDR3 protein. The sample includes 450,000 to 650,000 distinct CDR3 sequences, more than 9% seen only once; the top ten take roughly 3%. This sample also belongs to another study, concerning yellow fever vaccine responses in identical twins.

The sequencing sample was made of PBMCs. These receptors were taken from a woman between 18 and 29 years old in good health.

This clonotype showed up just a few times. This chain connects TRBV6-1 to TRBJ2-7; D is possibly TRBD2 (5 bases). V shed 9 bases and J shed 0 bases, with 15 bases lying between them. The germline V gene encodes CDR1 MNHNS and CDR2 SASEGT. There are 14 residues in the CDR3. CDR3 bases: TGTGCCAGTCTCCCGGGGTTAGGCTCCTACGAGCAGTACTTC. This gives the protein CASLPGLGSYEQYF.

This clonotype has only a few counts. The J gene is TRBJ2-7, the V gene TRBV20-1, with unresolved D. The CDR3 has 15 residues. V dropped 0 bases and J dropped 2 bases, with 14 bases sitting between them. Germline lookup yields CDR1 DFQATT and CDR2 SNEGSKA (reference sequence). For the CDR3, the DNA is TGCAGTGCTAGAGATGGGCTAACGCTGACCTACGAGCAGTACTTC. Residues: CSARDGLTLTYEQYF.

V gene TRBV20-1 combines with J gene TRBJ2-7; 9 nucleotides agree with TRBD2. The germline V gene has CDR1 DFQATT and CDR2 SNEGSKA (reference sequence). Trimming cost V 1 base and J 2 bases; bases outside gene matches: 6. The CDR3 is made up of 15 amino acids. The CDR3 protein is CSARGIGGRAYEQYF. CDR3 sequence (DNA): TGCAGTGCTAGAGGAATTGGCGGGAGGGCCTACGAGCAGTACTTC.

This clonotype has at least ten counts. The chain uses TRBV29-1 and TRBJ1-6; D may be TRBD1 (6 bases). This CDR3 is 13 amino acids long. Germline loops: CDR1 SQVTM, CDR2 ANQGSEA. Trimming pared 3 bases from V and 12 bases from J, leaving 15 bases between. The CDR3 region has the DNA TGCAGCGTTGAGTTTGCGGGGGCAGGACCCCTCCACTTT. Translating it yields CSVEFAGAGPLHF.

This clonotype has a handful of counts. The V gene is TRBV6-2 or TRBV6-3, the J gene TRBJ2-2, with 9 bases matching TRBD1. CDR3 length equals 15 residues. The trim removed 4 bases at V and 6 bases at J, leaving 6 bases unmatched. Germline CDR1 reads MNHEY; CDR2 reads SVGEGT. The CDR3 spells CASSFQGQGSGELFF. In nucleotides, the CDR3 is TGTGCCAGCAGTTTCCAGGGACAGGGCTCCGGGGAGCTGTTTTTT.

The chain couples TRBV20-1 to TRBJ2-7; the D call may be TRBD1 or TRBD2 (5 bases each). Trimming cost V 4 bases and J 3 bases, with 22 bases left between them. The germline V gene has CDR1 DFQATT and CDR2 SNEGSKA (reference sequence). The CDR3 consists of 16 residues. This chain's CDR3 is CSATPGPLRFRYEQYF. For the CDR3, the DNA is TGCAGTGCTACCCCGGGACCACTCCGATTCCGCTACGAGCAGTACTTC.

This chain links TRBV9 with TRBJ2-5; 7 bases fit TRBD1. The germline V gene has CDR1 SGDLS and CDR2 YYNGEE. This CDR3 has 15 amino acids. The junction had 7 bases not matched to a gene; V was cut back by 0 bases and J by 5 bases. The CDR3 is CASSVGTGRSETQYF. CDR3 in DNA: TGTGCCAGCAGCGTAGGGACAGGCCGGTCTGAGACCCAGTACTTC.